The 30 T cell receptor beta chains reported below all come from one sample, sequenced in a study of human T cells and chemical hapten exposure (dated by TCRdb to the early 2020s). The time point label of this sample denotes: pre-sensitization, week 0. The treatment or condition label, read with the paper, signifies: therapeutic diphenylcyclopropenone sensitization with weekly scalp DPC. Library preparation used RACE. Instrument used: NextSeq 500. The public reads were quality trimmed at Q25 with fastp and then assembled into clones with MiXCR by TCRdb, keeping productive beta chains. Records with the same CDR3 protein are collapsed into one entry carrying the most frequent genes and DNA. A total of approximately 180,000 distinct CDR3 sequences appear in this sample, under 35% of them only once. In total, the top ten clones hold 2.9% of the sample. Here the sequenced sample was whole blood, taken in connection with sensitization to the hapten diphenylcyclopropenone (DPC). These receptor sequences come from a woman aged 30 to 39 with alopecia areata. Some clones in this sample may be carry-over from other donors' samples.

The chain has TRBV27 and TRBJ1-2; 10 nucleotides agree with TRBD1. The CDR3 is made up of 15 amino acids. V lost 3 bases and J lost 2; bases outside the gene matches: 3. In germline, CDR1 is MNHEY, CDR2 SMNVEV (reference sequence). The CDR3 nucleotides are TGTGCCAGCAGTTTCGGACAGGGGGTCAACTATGGCTACACCTTC. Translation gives CASSFGQGVNYGYTF.

CDR3: CATSDPSRGLMKETQYF. The CDR3, as DNA: TGTGCCACCAGTGATCCAAGCAGGGGGCTGATGAAAGAGACCCAGTACTTC. J is TRBJ2-5 and V is TRBV24-1, with 8 positions matching TRBD1. V was clipped by 3 bases and J by 3 bases; unmatched bases: 11. Germline CDR1 reads KGHDR; CDR2 reads SFDVKD. CDR3 length equals 17 residues.

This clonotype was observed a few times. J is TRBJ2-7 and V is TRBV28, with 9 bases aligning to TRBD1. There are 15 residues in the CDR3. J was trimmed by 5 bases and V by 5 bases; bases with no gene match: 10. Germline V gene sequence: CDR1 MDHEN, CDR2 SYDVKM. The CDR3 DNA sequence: TGTGCCAGCAGTCCCCCGGGACAGGGAACTGACGAGCAGTACTTC. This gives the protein CASSPPGQGTDEQYF.

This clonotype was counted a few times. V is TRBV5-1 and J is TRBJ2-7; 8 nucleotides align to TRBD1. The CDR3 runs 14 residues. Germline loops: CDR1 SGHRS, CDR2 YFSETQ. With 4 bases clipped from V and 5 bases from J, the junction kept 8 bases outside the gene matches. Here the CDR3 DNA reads TGCGCCAGCAGCCCAGGGGGCCGTGACAACGAGCAGTACTTC. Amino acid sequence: CASSPGGRDNEQYF.

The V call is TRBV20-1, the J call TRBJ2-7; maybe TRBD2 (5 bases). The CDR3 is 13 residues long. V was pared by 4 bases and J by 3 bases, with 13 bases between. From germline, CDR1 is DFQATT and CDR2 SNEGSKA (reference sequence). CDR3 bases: TGCAGTGCTACCCGGCTAGCCCACTACGAGCAGTACTTC. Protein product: CSATRLAHYEQYF.

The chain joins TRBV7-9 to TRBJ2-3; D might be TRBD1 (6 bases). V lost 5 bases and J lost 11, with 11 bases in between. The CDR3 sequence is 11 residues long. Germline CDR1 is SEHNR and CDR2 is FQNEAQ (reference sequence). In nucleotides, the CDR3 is TGTGCCAGCAGCATAGGACAGAAGCAGTATTTT. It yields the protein CASSIGQKQYF.

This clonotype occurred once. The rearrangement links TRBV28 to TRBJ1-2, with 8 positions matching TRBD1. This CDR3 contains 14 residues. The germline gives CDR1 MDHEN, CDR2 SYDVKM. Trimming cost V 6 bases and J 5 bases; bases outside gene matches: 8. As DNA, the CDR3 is TGTGCCAGCAGCCCGGGACAGGAAGCTTATGGCTACACCTTC. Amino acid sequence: CASSPGQEAYGYTF.

CDR3: CASSLVVRDRGSEQFF. The CDR3 nucleotides are TGCGCCAGCAGCTTGGTGGTGCGGGACAGGGGTTCTGAGCAGTTCTTC. The chain has TRBV5-1 and TRBJ2-1; 10 positions match TRBD1. Looked up from germline, CDR1 is SGHRS and CDR2 is YFSETQ. This CDR3 is 16 amino acids long. V lost 0 bases to trimming and J lost 9 bases; unmatched junction nucleotides: 9.

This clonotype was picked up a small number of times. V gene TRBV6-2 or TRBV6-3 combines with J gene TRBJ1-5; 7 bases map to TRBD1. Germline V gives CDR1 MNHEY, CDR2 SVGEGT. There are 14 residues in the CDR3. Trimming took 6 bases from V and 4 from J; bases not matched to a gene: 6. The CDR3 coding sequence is TGTGCCAGCAGGACCACAGGGGAGAATCAGCCCCAGCATTTT. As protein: CASRTTGENQPQHF.

CDR3 sequence reads: CASSEGASRPFGELFF. In nucleotides, the CDR3 is TGTGCCAGCAGTGAGGGGGCTTCGCGTCCCTTTGGGGAGCTGTTTTTT. V usage is TRBV6-1 and J usage is TRBJ2-2; D possibly corresponds to TRBD1 (6 bases). CDR3 size: 16 residues. Germline values: CDR1 MNHNS, CDR2 SASEGT. V was trimmed by 3 bases and J by 8 bases, leaving 19 bases between them.

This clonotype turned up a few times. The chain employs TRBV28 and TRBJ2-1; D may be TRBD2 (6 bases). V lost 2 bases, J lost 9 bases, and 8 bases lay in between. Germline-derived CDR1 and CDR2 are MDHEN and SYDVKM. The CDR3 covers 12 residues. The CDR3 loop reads CASSLGRSEQFF. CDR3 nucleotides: TGTGCCAGCAGTTTAGGGAGGAGTGAGCAGTTCTTC.

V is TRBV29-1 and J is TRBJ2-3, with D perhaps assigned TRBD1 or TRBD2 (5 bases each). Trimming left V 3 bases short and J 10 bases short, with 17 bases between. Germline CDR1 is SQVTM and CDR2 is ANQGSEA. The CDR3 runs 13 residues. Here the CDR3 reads CSVEARDRPAQYF. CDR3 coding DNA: TGCAGCGTTGAGGCCCGGGACCGCCCTGCGCAGTATTTT.

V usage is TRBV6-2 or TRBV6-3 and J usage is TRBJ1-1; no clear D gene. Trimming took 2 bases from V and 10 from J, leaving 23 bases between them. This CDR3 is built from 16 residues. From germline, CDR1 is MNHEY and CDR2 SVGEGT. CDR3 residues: CASSYNGDPGGGRAFF. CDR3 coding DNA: TGTGCCAGCAGTTACAACGGCGACCCAGGCGGAGGTAGAGCTTTCTTT.

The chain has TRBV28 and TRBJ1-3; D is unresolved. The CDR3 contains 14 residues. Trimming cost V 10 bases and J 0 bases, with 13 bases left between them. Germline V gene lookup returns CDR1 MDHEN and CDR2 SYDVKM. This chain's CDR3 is CATGGVFSGNTIYF. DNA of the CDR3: TGTGCCACCGGCGGGGTCTTCTCTGGAAACACCATATATTTT.

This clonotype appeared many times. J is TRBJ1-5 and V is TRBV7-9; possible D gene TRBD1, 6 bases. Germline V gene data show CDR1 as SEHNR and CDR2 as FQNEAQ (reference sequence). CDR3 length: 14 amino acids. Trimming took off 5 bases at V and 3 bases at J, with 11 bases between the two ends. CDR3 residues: CASSADRSNQPQHF. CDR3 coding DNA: TGTGCCAGCAGCGCCGACAGGTCCAATCAGCCCCAGCATTTT.

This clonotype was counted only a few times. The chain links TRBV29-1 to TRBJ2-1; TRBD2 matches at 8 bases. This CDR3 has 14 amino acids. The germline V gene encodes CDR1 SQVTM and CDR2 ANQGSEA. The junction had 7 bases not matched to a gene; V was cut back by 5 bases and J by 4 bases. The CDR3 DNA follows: TGCAGCGTTTCCGGGGGGGACCCGTACAATGAGCAGTTCTTC. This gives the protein CSVSGGDPYNEQFF.

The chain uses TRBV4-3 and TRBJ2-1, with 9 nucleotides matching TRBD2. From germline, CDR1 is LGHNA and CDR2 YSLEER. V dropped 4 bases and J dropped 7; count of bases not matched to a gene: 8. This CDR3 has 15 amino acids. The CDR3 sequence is CASSPGLALVNEQFF. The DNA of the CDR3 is TGCGCCAGCAGCCCGGGACTAGCACTCGTAAATGAGCAGTTCTTC.

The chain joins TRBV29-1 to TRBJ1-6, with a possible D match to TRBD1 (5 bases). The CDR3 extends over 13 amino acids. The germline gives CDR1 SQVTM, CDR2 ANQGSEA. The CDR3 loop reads CSVSAGPGSPLHF. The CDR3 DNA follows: TGCAGTGTGTCGGCGGGGCCGGGATCACCCCTCCACTTT.

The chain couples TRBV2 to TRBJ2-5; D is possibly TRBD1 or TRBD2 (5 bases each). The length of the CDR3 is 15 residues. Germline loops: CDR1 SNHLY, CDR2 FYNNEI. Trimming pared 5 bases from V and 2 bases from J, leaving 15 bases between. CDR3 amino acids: CASSSTGTPQETQYF. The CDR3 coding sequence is TGTGCCAGCAGTTCCACCGGGACCCCGCAAGAGACCCAGTACTTC.

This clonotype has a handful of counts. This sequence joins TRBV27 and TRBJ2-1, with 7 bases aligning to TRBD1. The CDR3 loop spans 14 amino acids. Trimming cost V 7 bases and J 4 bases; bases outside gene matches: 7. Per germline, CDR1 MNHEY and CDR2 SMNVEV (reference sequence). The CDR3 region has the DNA TGTGCCAGCACACGGGACAGTACATACAATGAGCAGTTCTTC. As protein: CASTRDSTYNEQFF.

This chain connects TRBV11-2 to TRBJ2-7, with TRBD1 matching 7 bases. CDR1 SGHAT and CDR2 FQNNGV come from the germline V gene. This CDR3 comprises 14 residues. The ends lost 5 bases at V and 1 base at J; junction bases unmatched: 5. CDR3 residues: CASSDRDSSYEQYF. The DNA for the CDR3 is TGTGCCAGCAGCGACCGGGACAGTTCCTACGAGCAGTACTTC.

The CDR3 loop reads CAIRGQGTDTQYF. The CDR3 DNA sequence: TGTGCCATCAGGGGACAGGGAACAGATACGCAGTATTTT. V and J are TRBV10-3 and TRBJ2-3; 9 positions match TRBD1. The V and J ends lost 6 bases and 3 bases, in that order; junction bases with no gene match: 1. The CDR3 has 13 residues. The germline CDR1 and CDR2 sequences are ENHRY and SYGVKD.

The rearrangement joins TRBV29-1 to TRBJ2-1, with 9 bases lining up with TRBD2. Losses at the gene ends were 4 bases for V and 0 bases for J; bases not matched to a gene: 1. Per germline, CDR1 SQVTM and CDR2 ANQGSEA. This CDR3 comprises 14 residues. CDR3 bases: TGCAGCGTTGGGCGGGGGGGCTCCTACAATGAGCAGTTCTTC. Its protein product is CSVGRGGSYNEQFF.

CDR3 in DNA: TGTGCCAGCAGCCTGGACTGGGTTAGGGCAGATACGCAGTATTTT. This gives the protein CASSLDWVRADTQYF. The chain is built from TRBV6-2 or TRBV6-3 and TRBJ2-3, with D perhaps TRBD2 (5 bases). V lost 6 bases and J 4 bases, leaving 17 bases between the germline ends. The CDR3 runs 15 residues. CDR1 MNHEY and CDR2 SVGEGT come from the germline V gene.

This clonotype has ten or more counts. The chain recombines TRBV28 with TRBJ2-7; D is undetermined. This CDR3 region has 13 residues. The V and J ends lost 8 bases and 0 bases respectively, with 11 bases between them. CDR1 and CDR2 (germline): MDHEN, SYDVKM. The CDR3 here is CASSTPHSYEQYF. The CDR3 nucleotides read TGTGCCAGCTCCACCCCCCACTCCTACGAGCAGTACTTC.

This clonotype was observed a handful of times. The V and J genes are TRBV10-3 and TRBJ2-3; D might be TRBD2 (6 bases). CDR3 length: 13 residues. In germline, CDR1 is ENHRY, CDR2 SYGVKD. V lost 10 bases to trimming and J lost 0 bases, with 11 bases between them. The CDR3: CATGTPSTDTQYF. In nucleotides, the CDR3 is TGTGCCACCGGGACTCCCAGCACAGATACGCAGTATTTT.

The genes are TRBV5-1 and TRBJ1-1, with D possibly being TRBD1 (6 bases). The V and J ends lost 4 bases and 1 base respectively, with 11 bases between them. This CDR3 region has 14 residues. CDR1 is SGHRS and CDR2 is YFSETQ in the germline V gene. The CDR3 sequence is CASSAGTPNTEAFF. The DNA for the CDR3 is TGCGCCAGCAGCGCTGGGACACCGAACACTGAAGCTTTCTTT. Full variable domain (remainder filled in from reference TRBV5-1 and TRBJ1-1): KAGVTQTPRYLIKTRGQQVTLSCSPISGHRSVSWYQQTPGQGLQFLFEYFSETQRNKGNFPGRFSGRQFSNSRSEMNVSTLELGDSALYLCASSAGTPNTEAFFGQGTRLTVV.

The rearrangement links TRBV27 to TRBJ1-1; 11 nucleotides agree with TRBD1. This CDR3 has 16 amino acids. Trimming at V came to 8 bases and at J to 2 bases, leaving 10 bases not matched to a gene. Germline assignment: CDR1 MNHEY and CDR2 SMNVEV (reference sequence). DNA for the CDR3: TGTGCCAGCCTTGGACAGGGGGCCCCTTTAAACACTGAAGCTTTCTTT. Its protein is CASLGQGAPLNTEAFF.

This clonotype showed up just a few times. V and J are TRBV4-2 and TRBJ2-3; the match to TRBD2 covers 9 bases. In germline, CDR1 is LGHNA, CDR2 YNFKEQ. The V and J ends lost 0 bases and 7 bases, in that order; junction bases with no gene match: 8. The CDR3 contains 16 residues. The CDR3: CASSQDLLAGGYTQYF. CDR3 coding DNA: TGTGCCAGCAGCCAAGATCTGTTGGCGGGGGGGTATACGCAGTATTTT.

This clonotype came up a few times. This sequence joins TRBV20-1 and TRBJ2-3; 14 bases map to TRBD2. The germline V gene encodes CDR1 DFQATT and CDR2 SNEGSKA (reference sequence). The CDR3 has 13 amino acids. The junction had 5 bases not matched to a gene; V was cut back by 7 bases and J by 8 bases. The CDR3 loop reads CSEPGLAGVTQYF. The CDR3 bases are TGCAGTGAACCGGGACTAGCGGGAGTTACGCAGTATTTT.